The 15 T cell receptor beta chains below come from one sample, sequenced in a study of blood T cell repertoires in COVID-19. Data came from immunoSEQ multiplex PCR; TCRdb stores just in-frame clones and leaves some out. The sample has 150,000 to 200,000 clones, around 86% seen once. The specimen was peripheral blood. The source is a woman in her 40s with acute or convalescent COVID-19.

The CDR3 loop reads CAERSDGENSPLHF. The CDR3 region has the DNA TGTGCCGAGAGGTCCGACGGGGAAAATTCACCCCTCCACTTT. V usage is TRBV28 and J usage is TRBJ1-6, with no clear D. V was shortened by 11 bases and J by 7 bases, with 18 bases between the two germline ends. Germline values: CDR1 MDHEN, CDR2 SYDVKM. The CDR3 spans 14 residues.

The rearrangement joins TRBV21-1 to TRBJ2-6; the D call of TRBD1 is as the table states it, not checked on the DNA. TRBV21-1 is deemed a pseudogene. The CDR3 runs to 19 residues. This CDR3 reads CASSKDERTGSSGANVLTF. Written as DNA, the CDR3 is TGTGCCAGCAGCAAAGATGAGCGGACAGGGAGCTCTGGGGCCAACGTCCTGACTTTC.

This chain connects TRBV5-6 to TRBJ2-5, with D possibly matching TRBD1 (6 bases). Per the germline V gene, CDR1 is SGHDT and CDR2 is YYEEEE. Deletions cut 5 bases from V and 5 bases from J, with 19 bases between. CDR3 size: 15 residues. DNA for the CDR3: TGTGCCAGCAGTTCTGGGACATATACAAGGGAGACCCAGTACTTC. It encodes CASSSGTYTRETQYF.

The J gene is TRBJ1-5, the V gene TRBV6-5; D uncertain. CDR3 length equals 13 residues. Trimming left V 5 bases short and J 9 bases short, with 14 bases between. Germline V lookup: CDR1 MNHEY, CDR2 SVGAGI. CDR3 in amino acids: CASSKRPPGPQHF. DNA for the CDR3: TGTGCCAGCAGTAAACGTCCCCCGGGGCCCCAGCATTTT.

V gene TRBV7-9 combines with J gene TRBJ2-2, with 8 bases lining up with TRBD2. The germline CDR1 and CDR2 sequences are SEHNR and FQNEAQ (reference sequence). The trim removed 2 bases at V and 12 bases at J, leaving 11 bases unmatched. The CDR3 spans 15 residues. The chain's CDR3 is CASSLMMGLERKLFF. The CDR3 coding sequence is TGTGCCAGCAGCTTAATGATGGGACTAGAGAGGAAGCTGTTTTTT.

This chain joins TRBV12-3 or TRBV12-4 and TRBJ2-1; D not resolved. V lost 5 bases and J lost 2, with 4 bases in between. CDR3 length equals 12 residues. The CDR3 loop is CASSPTYNEQFF. CDR3 nucleotides: TGTGCCAGCAGTCCCACCTACAATGAGCAGTTCTTC.

The V and J genes are TRBV28 and TRBJ1-2; D is unresolved. Trimming took 7 bases from V and 3 from J, leaving 15 bases between them. CDR1 MDHEN and CDR2 SYDVKM come from the germline V gene. The CDR3 covers 14 residues. The chain's CDR3 is CASKPLQDYYGYTF. CDR3 DNA sequence: TGTGCCAGCAAACCTCTTCAGGATTACTATGGCTACACCTTC.

The chain has TRBV5-5 and TRBJ1-1, with D possibly TRBD1 on 5 matching bases. Trimming took 4 bases from V and 8 from J, leaving 15 bases between them. Germline CDR1 is SGHKS and CDR2 is YYEKEE (reference sequence). The CDR3 covers 13 residues. As DNA, the CDR3 is TGTGCCAGCAGCACCCGGTTGGGGCCCGAAGCTTTCTTT. Translated: CASSTRLGPEAFF.

A few counts support this clone. The chain joins TRBV5-4 to TRBJ2-5; 9 positions agree with TRBD1. This CDR3 spans 16 amino acids. V lost 4 bases to trimming and J lost 4 bases; unmatched junction nucleotides: 11. Germline V lookup: CDR1 SGHNT, CDR2 YYREEE (reference sequence). DNA for the CDR3: TGTGCCAGCAGCCCGGCCGGGACAGGGTTAAGAGAGACCCAGTACTTC. Residues: CASSPAGTGLRETQYF.

This clone was observed once. This rearrangement joins TRBV7-2 to TRBJ2-3; 12 bases map to TRBD2. After removal of 5 bases from V and 9 bases from J, the junction contained 9 bases not matched to a gene. Germline V CDR1 and CDR2: SGHTA, FQGNSA. The length of the CDR3 is 15 residues. The CDR3: CASSLTSGSSQTQYF. Written as DNA, the CDR3 is TGTGCCAGCAGCCTGACTAGCGGGAGTTCCCAGACGCAGTATTTT. Full variable domain (remainder filled in from reference TRBV7-2 and TRBJ2-3): GAGVSQSPSNKVTEKGKDVELRCDPISGHTALYWYRQSLGQGLEFLIYFQGNSAPDKSGLPSDRFSAERTGGSVSTLTIQRTQQEDSAVYLCASSLTSGSSQTQYFGPGTRLTVL.

The gene calls are TRBV19 and TRBJ1-6; 7 nucleotides align to TRBD1. V gave up 7 bases and J gave up 7 bases; unmatched junction bases: 7. CDR1 LNHDA and CDR2 SQIVND come from the germline V gene (reference sequence). This CDR3 contains 14 residues. CDR3 sequence reads: CASTRDSFNSPLHF. CDR3 in DNA: TGTGCCAGTACCCGGGACAGCTTCAATTCACCCCTCCACTTT.

The chain uses TRBV19 and TRBJ1-4, with 8 nucleotides matching TRBD1. CDR1 LNHDA and CDR2 SQIVND come from the germline V gene (reference sequence). This CDR3 has 16 amino acids. Germline trimming cut 6 bases from V and 4 bases from J; bases unmatched to any gene: 10. Here the CDR3 reads CASSPDRTGINEKLFF. In DNA form, the CDR3 reads TGTGCCAGTAGCCCCGACAGGACAGGGATTAATGAAAAACTGTTTTTT.

The V and J genes are TRBV28 and TRBJ1-5, with 10 bases aligning to TRBD1. Trimming cost V 8 bases and J 7 bases; bases outside gene matches: 14. Per the germline V gene, CDR1 is MDHEN and CDR2 is SYDVKM. This CDR3 is 16 amino acids long. CDR3 sequence: CASGLQTGTGAQPQHF. The DNA of the CDR3 is TGTGCCAGCGGACTACAAACCGGGACAGGGGCGCAGCCCCAGCATTTT. Drawing the rest from reference TRBV28 and TRBJ1-5, the complete variable domain is DVKVTQSSRYLVKRTGEKVFLECVQDMDHENMFWYRQDPGLGLRLIYFSYDVKMKEKGDIPEGYSVSREKKERFSLILESASTNQTSMYLCASGLQTGTGAQPQHFGDGTRLSIL.

The chain employs TRBV5-1 and TRBJ1-5, with D tentatively TRBD1 (5 bases). The CDR3 length is 15 residues. CDR1 SGHRS and CDR2 YFSETQ come from the germline V gene. The V end lost 4 bases, the J end lost 7 bases, and 18 bases lay between the germline ends. This CDR3 reads CASSPLGGTRQPQHF. The CDR3 nucleotides read TGCGCCAGCAGCCCCCTCGGGGGGACCAGGCAGCCCCAGCATTTT.

This clone was recorded only once. The rearrangement joins TRBV7-2 to TRBJ1-5, with TRBD1 matching 9 bases. The CDR3 has 15 amino acids. Trimming at V came to 5 bases and at J to 3 bases, leaving 5 bases not matched to a gene. CDR1 is SGHTA and CDR2 is FQGNSA in the germline V gene. The CDR3 region is CASSSGTGNNQPQHF. In DNA form, the CDR3 reads TGTGCCAGCAGCAGCGGGACAGGGAACAATCAGCCCCAGCATTTT.